This T cell receptor (beta chain) came from a study of blood T cell repertoires in COVID-19. Study at large: Samples of COVID-19 (acute and convalescent) were obtained from the United States, Italy and Spain. Sources were T cells, B-cell-depleted T cells, or PBMCs; the material itself was cDNA or gDNA.

CDR3 size: 13 residues. Trimming took off 1 base at V and 7 bases at J, with 7 bases between the two ends. CDR1 MGHDK and CDR2 SYGVNS come from the germline V gene. As processed by the authors: Estimates of nucleated cell counts were drawn from the amplification of reference gene primers. The repertoire was sequenced with immunoSEQ multiplex PCR; TCRdb's copy has only in-frame clones and lacks some. The V and J calls and clone size are taken from that table; D and trimming were inferred from the DNA. Among tens of thousands of clones listed, 80% to 90% were seen once. V is TRBV25-1 and J is TRBJ2-2; tentatively, D is TRBD2 (6 bases). Material: peripheral blood. This TCR derives from a woman of 80 years or more with acute or convalescent COVID-19. The CDR3 DNA is TGTGCCAGCAGTGAATGGGGGGACGGGGAGCTGTTTTTT. This codes for CASSEWGDGELFF. The full variable domain, rest sourced from reference TRBV25-1 and TRBJ2-2, is EADIYQTPRYLVIGTGKKITLECSQTMGHDKMYWYQQDPGMELHLIHYSYGVNSTEKGDLSSESTVSRIRTEHFPLTLESARPSHTSQYLCASSEWGDGELFFGEGSRLTVL.